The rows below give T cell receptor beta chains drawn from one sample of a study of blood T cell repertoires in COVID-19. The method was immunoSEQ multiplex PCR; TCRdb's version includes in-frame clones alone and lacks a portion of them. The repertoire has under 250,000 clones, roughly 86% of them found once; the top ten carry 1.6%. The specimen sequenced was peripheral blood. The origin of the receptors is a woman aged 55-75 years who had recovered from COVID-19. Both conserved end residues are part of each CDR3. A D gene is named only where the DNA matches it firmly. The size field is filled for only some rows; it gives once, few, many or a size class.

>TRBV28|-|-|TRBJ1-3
TGTGCCAGCAGTCTACGGTACTCTGGAAACACCATATATTTT
CASSLRYSGNTIYF
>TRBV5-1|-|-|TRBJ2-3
TGCGCCAGCAGCACCGAAAGGGGGGATACGCAGTATTTT
CASSTERGDTQYF
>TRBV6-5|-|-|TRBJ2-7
TGTGCCAGCAGTACAGGTACCTACGAGCAGTACTTC
CASSTGTYEQYF
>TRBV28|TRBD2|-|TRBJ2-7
TGTGCCAGCAGTATACTAGCGCCCCTTTACGAGCAGTACTTC
CASSILAPLYEQYF
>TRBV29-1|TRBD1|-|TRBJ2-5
TGCAGCGTTCCCACTCAAGCGACAGGGGGCCCCGAAGAGACCCAGTACTTC
CSVPTQATGGPEETQYF
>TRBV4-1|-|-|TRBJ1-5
TGCGCCAGCAGCCAAGGGTATCAGATAAGCAATCAGCCCCAGCATTTT
CASSQGYQISNQPQHF
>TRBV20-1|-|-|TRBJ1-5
TGCAGTGCTAGTCCGCAAACTCCCCATCAGCCCCAGCATTTT
CSASPQTPHQPQHF
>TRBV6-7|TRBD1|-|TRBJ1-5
TGTGCCAGCAGTTACTTCCAGGGGGCAGACCCACTACAGCCCCAGCATTTT
CASSYFQGADPLQPQHF
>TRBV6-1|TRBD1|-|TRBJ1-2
TGTGCCAGCAGTGACCCAGGGGGACCTAACTATGGCTACACCTTC
CASSDPGGPNYGYTF
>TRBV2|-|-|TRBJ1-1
TGTGCCAGCACTGAAGGGGTCGGGACAGAAGCTTTCTTT
CASTEGVGTEAFF
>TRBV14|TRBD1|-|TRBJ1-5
TGTGCCAGCAGCCATAAGGGGGCAGATAGCAATCAGCCCCAGCATTTT
CASSHKGADSNQPQHF
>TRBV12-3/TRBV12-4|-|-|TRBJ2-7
TGTGCCAGCAGTTTTACAGGGAACGAGCAGTACTTC
CASSFTGNEQYF
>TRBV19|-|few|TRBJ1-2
TGTGCCAGTAGTCAGAACTATGGCTACACCTTC
CASSQNYGYTF
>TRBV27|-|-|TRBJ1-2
TGTGCCAGCAGTTTAATCGCCTTC
CASSLIAF
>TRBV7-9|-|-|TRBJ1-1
TGTGCCAGCAGCCTTCCCCCCGGCGGGGCGCGAGTCGCTGAAGCTTTCTTT
CASSLPPGGARVAEAFF
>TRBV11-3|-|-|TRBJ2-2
TGTGCCAGCAGCTTAGACGGGGAAGACACCGGGGAGCTGTTTTTT
CASSLDGEDTGELFF
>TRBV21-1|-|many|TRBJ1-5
TGTGCCAGATCTTTAGGACAGGGTGGAGATCAGCCCCAGCATTTT
CARSLGQGGDQPQHF
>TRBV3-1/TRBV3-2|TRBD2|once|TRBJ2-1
TGTGCCAGCAGCTCGCGGACTAGCGGGGGGGAGAAGGAGCAGTTCTTC
CASSSRTSGGEKEQFF
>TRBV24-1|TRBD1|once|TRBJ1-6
TGTGCCACCACAGGACGTCCGCGGACAGGGGGAAATTCACCCCTCCACTTT
CATTGRPRTGGNSPLHF
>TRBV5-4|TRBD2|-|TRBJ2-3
TGTGCCAGCAGCTCCGGCGGGGGGGGAGATACGCAGTATTTT
CASSSGGGGDTQYF
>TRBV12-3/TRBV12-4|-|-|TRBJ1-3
TGTGCCAGCAGTTTAGGCAGTGGAAACACCATATATTTT
CASSLGSGNTIYF
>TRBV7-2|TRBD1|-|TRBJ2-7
TGTGCCAGCAGCCGGGGACAGTCCGTCGAGCAGTACTTC
CASSRGQSVEQYF
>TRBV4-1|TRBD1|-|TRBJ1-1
TGCGCCAGCAGCCAAAGATATAGGACAGGCCCGGTCACTGAAGCTTTCTTT
CASSQRYRTGPVTEAFF
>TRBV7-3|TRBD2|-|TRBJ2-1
TGTGCCAGCAGCTTAAAAAGGCTAGCGGGCTACAATGAGCAGTTCTTC
CASSLKRLAGYNEQFF
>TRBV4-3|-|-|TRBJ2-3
TGCGCCAGCAGCCAAGAGAGTCTAGCGGATACGCAGTATTTT
CASSQESLADTQYF
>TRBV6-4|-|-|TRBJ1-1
TGTGCCAGCAGTGTCTCCCTAAACACTGAAGCTTTCTTT
CASSVSLNTEAFF
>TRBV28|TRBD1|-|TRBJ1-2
TGTGCCAGCACGCTGACAGGGGGTTTGAACTATGGCTACACCTTC
CASTLTGGLNYGYTF
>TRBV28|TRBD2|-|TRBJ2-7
TGTGCCAGCAGTCTCGGGATAGCGGGGGGGGTGATCTACGAGCAGTACTTC
CASSLGIAGGVIYEQYF
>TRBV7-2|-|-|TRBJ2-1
TGTGCCAGCAGCCCGCCTAGGGGGGGGGTTTTCGTTGAGCAGTTCTTC
CASSPPRGGVFVEQFF
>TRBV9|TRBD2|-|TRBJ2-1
TGTGCCAGCACCCTCACCGGGGGGGGCCACAATGAGCAGTTCTTC
CASTLTGGGHNEQFF
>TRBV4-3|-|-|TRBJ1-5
TGCGCCAGCAGCCAGGGGGCGGCGGGCCGACAGCCCCAGCATTTT
CASSQGAAGRQPQHF
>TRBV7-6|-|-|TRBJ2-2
TGTGCCAGCAGCTTAGCGGGGGGGAACACCGGGGAGCTGTTTTTT
CASSLAGGNTGELFF
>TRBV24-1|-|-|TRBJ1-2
TGTGCCACCAGTGATAGCGCTCACTGGGACTATGGCTACACCTTC
CATSDSAHWDYGYTF
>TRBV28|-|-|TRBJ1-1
TGTGCCAGCAGTTTCCACATAAACACTGAAGCTTTCTTT
CASSFHINTEAFF
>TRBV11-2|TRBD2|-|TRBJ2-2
TGTGCCAGCAGCTCTTACCTTGGGACTAGCAACACCGGGGAGCTGTTTTTT
CASSSYLGTSNTGELFF
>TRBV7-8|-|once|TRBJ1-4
TGTGCCAGCAGCTTTGGCCAGGTTAATGAAAAACTGTTTTTT
CASSFGQVNEKLFF
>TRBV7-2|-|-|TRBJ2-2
TGTGCCAGCAGCTTATCCCTCGCCGGGGAGCTGTTTTTT
CASSLSLAGELFF
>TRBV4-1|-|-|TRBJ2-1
TGCGCCAGCAGCCGTACCGGCGGGGAAGTCAATGAGCAGTTCTTC
CASSRTGGEVNEQFF
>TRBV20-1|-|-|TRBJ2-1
TGCAGTGCTAGGGGGAGAAATGAGCAGTTCTTC
CSARGRNEQFF
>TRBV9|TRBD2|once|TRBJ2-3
TGTGCCAGCAGCGTCACTAGCGGGGGGATGGATACGCAGTATTTT
CASSVTSGGMDTQYF
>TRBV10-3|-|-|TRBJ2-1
TGTGCCATCAGTCGTAGCGGTGACTCCTACAATGAGCAGTTCTTC
CAISRSGDSYNEQFF
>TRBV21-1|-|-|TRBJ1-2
TGTGCCAGCAGCAAAGGACAAGGCTACACCTTC
CASSKGQGYTF
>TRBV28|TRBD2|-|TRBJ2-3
TGTGCCAGCAGTTCTAGCGGGGGGGCAAGAGATACGCAGTATTTT
CASSSSGGARDTQYF
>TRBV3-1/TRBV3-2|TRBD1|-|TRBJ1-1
TGTGCCAGCAGTCGACAGGGGGGGAGGACTGAAGCTTTCTTT
CASSRQGGRTEAFF
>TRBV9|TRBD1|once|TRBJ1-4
TGTGCCAGCAGCGCGACAGGGACTAATGAAAAACTGTTTTTT
CASSATGTNEKLFF
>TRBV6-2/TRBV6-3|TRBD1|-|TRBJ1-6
TGTGCCAGCAGTTATCAGGTCGGGGGACCGGGACAGGGGTATTCACCCCTCCACTTT
CASSYQVGGPGQGYSPLHF
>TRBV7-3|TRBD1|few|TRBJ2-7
TGTGCCAGCAGGGGACAGGGAGGCGAGCAGTACTTC
CASRGQGGEQYF
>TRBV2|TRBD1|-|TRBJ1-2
TGTGCCAGCAGACACCCAGGGACAGCCACCTATGGCTACACCTTC
CASRHPGTATYGYTF
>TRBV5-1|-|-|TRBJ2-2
TGCGCCAGCGGGCAGGACAGCGCGAACACCGGGGAGCTGTTTTTT
CASGQDSANTGELFF
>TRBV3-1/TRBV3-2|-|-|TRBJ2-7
TGTGCCAGCAGCCGCCAGGTTTCCTACGAGCAGTACTTC
CASSRQVSYEQYF
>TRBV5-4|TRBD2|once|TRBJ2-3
TGTGCCAGCAGCGTAGGGACTAGCGCTCTTAACACAGATACGCAGTATTTT
CASSVGTSALNTDTQYF
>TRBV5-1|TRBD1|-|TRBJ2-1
TGCGCCAGCAGCTTGGCCAACAACAGGGGTGATGAGCAGTTCTTC
CASSLANNRGDEQFF
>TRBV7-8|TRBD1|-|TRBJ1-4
TGTGCCAGCAGCTTGTCCCGGGACAGGCAGAATGAAAAACTGTTTTTT
CASSLSRDRQNEKLFF
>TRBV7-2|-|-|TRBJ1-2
TGTGCCAGCAGCTTATTCCGGGGGGCGGAGAATGGCTACACCTTC
CASSLFRGAENGYTF
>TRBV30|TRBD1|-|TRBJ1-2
TGTGCCTGGAGTGTTCCCCGGACAGGGGGCTTCCACGTTGGCTACACCTTC
CAWSVPRTGGFHVGYTF
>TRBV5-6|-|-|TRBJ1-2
TGTGCCAGCAGCTTGACAGCTGCTAACTATGGCTACACCTTC
CASSLTAANYGYTF
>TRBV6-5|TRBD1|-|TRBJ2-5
TGTGCCAGCAGCGAGGACAGGACATACAGGGAGACCCAGTACTTC
CASSEDRTYRETQYF
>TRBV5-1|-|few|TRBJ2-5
TGCGCCAGCAGCTTTGCGGAGACCCAGTACTTC
CASSFAETQYF
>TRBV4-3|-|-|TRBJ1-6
TGCGCCAGCAGCCAACTAACAGGGTCGGATAATTCACCCCTCCACTTT
CASSQLTGSDNSPLHF
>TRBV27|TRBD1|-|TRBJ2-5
TGTGCCAGCAGTCTCAGACAGGGGGAGGAGACCCAGTACTTC
CASSLRQGEETQYF